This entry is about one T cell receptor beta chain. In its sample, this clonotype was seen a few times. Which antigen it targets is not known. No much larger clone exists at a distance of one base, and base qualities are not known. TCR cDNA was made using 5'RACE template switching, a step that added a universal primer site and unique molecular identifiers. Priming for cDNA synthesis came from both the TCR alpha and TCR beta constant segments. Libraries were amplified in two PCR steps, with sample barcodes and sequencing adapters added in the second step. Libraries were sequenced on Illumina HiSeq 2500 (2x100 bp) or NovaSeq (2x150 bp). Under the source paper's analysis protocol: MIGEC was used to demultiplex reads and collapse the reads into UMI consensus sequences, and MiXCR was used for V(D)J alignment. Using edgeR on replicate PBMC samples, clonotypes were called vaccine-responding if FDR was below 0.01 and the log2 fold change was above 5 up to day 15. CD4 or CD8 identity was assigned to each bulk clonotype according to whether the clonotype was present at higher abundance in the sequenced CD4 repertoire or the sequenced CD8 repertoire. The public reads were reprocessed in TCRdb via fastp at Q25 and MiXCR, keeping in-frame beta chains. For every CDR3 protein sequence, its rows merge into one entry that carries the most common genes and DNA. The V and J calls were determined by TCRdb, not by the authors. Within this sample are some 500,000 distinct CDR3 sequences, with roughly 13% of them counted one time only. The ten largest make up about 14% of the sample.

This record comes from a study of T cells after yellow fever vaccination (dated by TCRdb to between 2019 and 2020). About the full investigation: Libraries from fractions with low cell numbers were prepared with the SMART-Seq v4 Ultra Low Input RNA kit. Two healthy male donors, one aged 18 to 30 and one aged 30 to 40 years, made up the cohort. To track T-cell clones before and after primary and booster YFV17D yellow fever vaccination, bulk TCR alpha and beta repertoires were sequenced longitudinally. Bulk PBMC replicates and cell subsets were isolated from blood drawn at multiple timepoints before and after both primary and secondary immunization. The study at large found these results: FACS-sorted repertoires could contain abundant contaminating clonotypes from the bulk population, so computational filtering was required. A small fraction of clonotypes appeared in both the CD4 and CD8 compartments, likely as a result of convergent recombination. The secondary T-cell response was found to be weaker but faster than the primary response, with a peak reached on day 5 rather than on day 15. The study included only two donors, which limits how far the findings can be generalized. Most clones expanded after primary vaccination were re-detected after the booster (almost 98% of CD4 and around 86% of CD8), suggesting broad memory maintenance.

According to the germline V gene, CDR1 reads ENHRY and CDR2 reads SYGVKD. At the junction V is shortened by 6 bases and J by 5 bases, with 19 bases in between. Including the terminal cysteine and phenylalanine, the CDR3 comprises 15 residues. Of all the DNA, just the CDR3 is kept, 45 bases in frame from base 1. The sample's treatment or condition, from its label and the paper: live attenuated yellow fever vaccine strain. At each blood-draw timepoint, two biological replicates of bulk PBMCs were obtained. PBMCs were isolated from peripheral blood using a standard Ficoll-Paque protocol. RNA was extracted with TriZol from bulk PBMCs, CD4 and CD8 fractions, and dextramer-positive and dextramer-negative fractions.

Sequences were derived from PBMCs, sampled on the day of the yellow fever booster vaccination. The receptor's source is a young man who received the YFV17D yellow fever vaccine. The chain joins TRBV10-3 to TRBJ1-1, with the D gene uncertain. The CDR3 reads CAIRGGEGGVTEAFF. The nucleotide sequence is TGTGCCATCAGGGGAGGTGAGGGCGGGGTGACTGAAGCTTTCTTT.